The clone carrying this TCR beta chain was recorded at least ten times. Its matching antigen is unknown. Germline V gene sequence: CDR1 SGDLS, CDR2 YYNGEE. The V and J ends lost 4 bases and 4 bases, in that order; junction bases with no gene match: 8. This CDR3 has 15 amino acids. The record originates from a study of prognosis after radiotherapy for stage I lung cancer. As for the study in general: Squamous cell carcinoma affected several patients, adenocarcinoma approximately 11. Distant metastases after radiotherapy occurred in four patients at a median of about seven months; about 16 showed no significant progression. General study results and limits: Between patients with and without metastases, TRBV and TRBJ gene usage reportedly differed.

Patients were all node-negative on CT and PET/CT, lacking prior chemotherapy, radiotherapy or other malignancies. CDR3 of TCR beta was amplified from genomic DNA via a two-round multiplex PCR. First-round PCR used primers specific to each TRBV and TRBJ gene. TCRdb itself ran the multiplex PCR reads through MiXCR, one entry per CDR3 protein. The sample has fewer than 50,000 distinct CDR3 sequences; approximately 25% are singletons. The clonotype originates from a donor aged 50 or older with non-small cell lung cancer. The source material was PBMCs, sampled before or after stereotactic body radiation therapy (not recorded which). The chain uses TRBV9 and TRBJ2-3; 8 positions agree with TRBD2. The DNA of the CDR3 is TGTGCCAGCAGCTCATCGGGGGGGCCACCAGATACGCAGTATTTT. It yields the protein CASSSSGGPPDTQYF.